This TCR beta chain was sequenced during a study of T cell changes during pregnancy in multiple sclerosis. The germline CDR1 and CDR2 sequences are MNHEY and SMNVEV (reference sequence). This CDR3 comprises 12 residues. Remarks on this clone: One junction end does not reproduce the germline sequence, and a read error may be involved.

TCRdb's table, derived via immunoSEQ multiplex PCR, lists solely in-frame clones and lacks some. The profile shows roughly 48,000 clones, 88% of them singletons. The chain couples TRBV27 to TRBJ2-7; 7 bases are a match to TRBD1. The material sequenced was CD4+ T cells from peripheral blood mononuclear cells, taken in the second trimester of pregnancy. This clonotype was obtained from a female donor with multiple sclerosis, enrolled in a pregnancy study. In nucleotides, the CDR3 is TGTGCCAGCATTCACACAGCGACAGGGATAACCTTC. Its protein product is CASIHTATGITF.